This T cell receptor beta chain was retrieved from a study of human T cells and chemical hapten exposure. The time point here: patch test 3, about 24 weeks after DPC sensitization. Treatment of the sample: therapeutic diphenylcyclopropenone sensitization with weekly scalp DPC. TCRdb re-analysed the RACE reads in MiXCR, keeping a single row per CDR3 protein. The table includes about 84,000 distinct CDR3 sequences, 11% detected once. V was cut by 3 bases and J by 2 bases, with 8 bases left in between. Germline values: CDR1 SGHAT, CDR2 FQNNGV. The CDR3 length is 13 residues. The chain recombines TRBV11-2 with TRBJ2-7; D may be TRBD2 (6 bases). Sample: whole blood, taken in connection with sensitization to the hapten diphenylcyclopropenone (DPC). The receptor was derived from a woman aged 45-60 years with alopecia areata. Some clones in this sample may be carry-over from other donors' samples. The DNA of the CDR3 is TGTGCCAGCAGCTTGGGGACTGCCTACGAGCAGTACTTC. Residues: CASSLGTAYEQYF.